Listed here are 2 T cell receptor beta chains from one sample, sequenced in a study of cytomegalovirus exposure and HLA in healthy donors. The method was immunoSEQ multiplex PCR; TCRdb's version includes in-frame clones alone and lacks a portion of them. This sample carries roughly 150,000 clones, about 95% of them seen once, and the ten largest clones take approximately 1.8%. Material: PBMCs. The origin of the receptors is a man younger than 35 in good health and CMV-seropositive.

This chain uses TRBV29-1 with TRBJ2-5, with D unclear. Deletions cut 3 bases from V and 2 bases from J, with 10 bases between. The CDR3 extends over 13 amino acids. Germline CDR1 is SQVTM and CDR2 is ANQGSEA. CDR3 coding DNA: TGCAGCGTTGAGGGCAGCCTACAAGAGACCCAGTACTTC. It is translated as CSVEGSLQETQYF. Variable domain in full (rest from reference TRBV29-1 and TRBJ2-5): SAVISQKPSRDICQRGTSLTIQCQVDSQVTMMFWYRQQPGQSLTLIATANQGSEATYESGFVIDKFPISRPNLTFSTLTVSNMSPEDSSIYLCSVEGSLQETQYFGPGTRLLVL.

The chain couples TRBV6-1 to TRBJ1-1; tentative D call: TRBD1 (5 bases). Per germline, CDR1 MNHNS and CDR2 SASEGT. The V end lost 4 bases, the J end lost 4 bases, and 13 bases lay between the germline ends. The CDR3 covers 14 residues. CDR3 protein: CASSVSGGGTEAFF. The CDR3 nucleotides read TGTGCCAGCAGTGTATCCGGGGGGGGCACTGAAGCTTTCTTT.